Given below is one T cell receptor beta chain in context. What it binds is not known. CDR1 is KGHSH, CDR2 LQKENI, per germline. The CDR3 loop spans 18 amino acids. The V end lost 0 bases, the J end lost 0 bases, and 12 bases lay between the germline ends. The source of the sample is a study of cytomegalovirus exposure and HLA in healthy donors. Across the study: Within the Caucasian-associated ancestry cluster were roughly 82% of the roughly 360 genotyped donors. General study points: Analyzed later, association rates of TCRs varied across HLA loci, with DRB1 most and HLA-C fewest. Judged likely to be a sequencing artifact was a cluster of highly shared sequence variants. Indistinguishable V segments, including TRBV6-2 and TRBV6-3, were excluded.

Vbeta (60) and Jbeta (13) primers were used in the PCR. Using immunoSEQ multiplex PCR, the repertoire was profiled, and TCRdb retains in-frame clones only, with some absent. Seen here are 100,000 to 150,000 clones, approximately 75% observed once, and the top ten hold 1.5% to 2%. V is TRBV18 and J is TRBJ2-6; D is perhaps TRBD1 (5 bases). The sample taken for sequencing was PBMCs. This receptor was identified in a man aged 40-49 years in good health and CMV-seronegative. The CDR3 loop reads CASSPPLSQDSGANVLTF. The CDR3 bases are TGTGCCAGCTCACCACCGCTCTCACAGGACTCTGGGGCCAACGTCCTGACTTTC.